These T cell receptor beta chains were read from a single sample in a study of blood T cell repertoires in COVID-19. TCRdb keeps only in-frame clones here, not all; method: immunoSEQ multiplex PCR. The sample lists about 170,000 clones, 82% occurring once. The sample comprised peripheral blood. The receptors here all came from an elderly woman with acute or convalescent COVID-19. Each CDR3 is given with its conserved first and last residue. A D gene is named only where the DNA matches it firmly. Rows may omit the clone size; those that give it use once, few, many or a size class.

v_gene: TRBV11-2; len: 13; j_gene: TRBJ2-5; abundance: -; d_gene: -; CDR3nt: TGTGCCAGCGGTTACTCGTACCAAGAGACCCAGTACTTC; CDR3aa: CASGYSYQETQYF
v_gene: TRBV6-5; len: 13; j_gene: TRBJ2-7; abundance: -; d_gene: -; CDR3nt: TGTGCCAGCACACGAGGGATCTCCTACGAGCAGTACTTC; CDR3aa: CASTRGISYEQYF
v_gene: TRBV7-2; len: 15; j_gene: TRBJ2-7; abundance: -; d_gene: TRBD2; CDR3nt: TGTGCCAGCAGCGGCGGGAGACCCATATCCTACGAGCAGTACTTC; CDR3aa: CASSGGRPISYEQYF
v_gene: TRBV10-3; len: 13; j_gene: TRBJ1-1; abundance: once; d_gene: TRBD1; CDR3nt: TGTGCCATCAGTGACCAGGGGGCGACTGAAGCTTTCTTT; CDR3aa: CAISDQGATEAFF
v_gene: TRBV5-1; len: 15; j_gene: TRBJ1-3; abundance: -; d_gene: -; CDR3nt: TGCGCCAGCAGCTTGGCAAGGAGCTCTGGAAACACCATATATTTT; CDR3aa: CASSLARSSGNTIYF
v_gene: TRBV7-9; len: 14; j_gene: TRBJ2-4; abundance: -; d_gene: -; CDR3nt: TGTGCCAGCAGCACCACTAGAGGCAAAAACATTCAGTACTTC; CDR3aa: CASSTTRGKNIQYF
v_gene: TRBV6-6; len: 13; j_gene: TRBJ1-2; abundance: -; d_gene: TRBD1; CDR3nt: TGTGCCAGCAGTGATGGGACAGGGCATGGCTACACCTTC; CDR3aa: CASSDGTGHGYTF
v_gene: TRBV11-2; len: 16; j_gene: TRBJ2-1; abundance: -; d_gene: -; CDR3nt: TGTGCCAGCAGCTTTAGTGATCGGGGGAGTGAAGATGAGCAGTTCTTC; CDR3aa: CASSFSDRGSEDEQFF
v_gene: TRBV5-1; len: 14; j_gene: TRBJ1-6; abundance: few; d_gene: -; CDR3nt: TGCGCCAGCAAACCGGGTCCCTCGGGTTCACCCCTCCACTTT; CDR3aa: CASKPGPSGSPLHF
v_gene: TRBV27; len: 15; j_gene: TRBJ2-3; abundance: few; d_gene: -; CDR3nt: TGTGCCAGCAGATCGAAGGACAGTTACACAGATACGCAGTATTTT; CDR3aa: CASRSKDSYTDTQYF
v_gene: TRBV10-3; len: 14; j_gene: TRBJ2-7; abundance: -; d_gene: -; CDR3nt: TGTGCCATCAGTGATTTGGGTACAGGGTCCGAGCAGTACTTC; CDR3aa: CAISDLGTGSEQYF
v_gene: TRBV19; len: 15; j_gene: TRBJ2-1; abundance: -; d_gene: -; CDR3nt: TGTGCCAGTAGTATTCTAGTGGGTTGGTACAATGAGCAGTTCTTC; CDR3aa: CASSILVGWYNEQFF
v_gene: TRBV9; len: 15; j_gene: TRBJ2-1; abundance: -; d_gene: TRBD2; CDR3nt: TGTGCCAGCAGCACTAGCGTGGGCTCCTACAATGAGCAGTTCTTC; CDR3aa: CASSTSVGSYNEQFF
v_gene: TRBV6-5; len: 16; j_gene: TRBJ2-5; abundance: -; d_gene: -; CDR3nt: TGTGCCAGCAGTTACTCGAAATCCGCGTTCCAAGAGACCCAGTACTTC; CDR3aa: CASSYSKSAFQETQYF
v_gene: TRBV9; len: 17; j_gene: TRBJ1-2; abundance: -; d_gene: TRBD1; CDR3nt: TGTGCCAGCAGCGTTAGCCAGGGGGTTAGGGAGAACTATGGCTACACCTTC; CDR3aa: CASSVSQGVRENYGYTF
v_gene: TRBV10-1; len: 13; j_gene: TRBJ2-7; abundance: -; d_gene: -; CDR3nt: TGCGCCAGCAGTGTCGGTCCCTCCTACGAGCAGTACTTC; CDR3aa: CASSVGPSYEQYF
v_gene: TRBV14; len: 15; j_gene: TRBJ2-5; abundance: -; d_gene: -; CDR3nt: TGTGCCAGCAGCCGACAGGCCCCGTACCAAGAGACCCAGTACTTC; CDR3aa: CASSRQAPYQETQYF
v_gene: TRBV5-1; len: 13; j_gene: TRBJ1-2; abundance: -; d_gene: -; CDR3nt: TGCGCCAGCAGCCGGGTAGCTAACTATGGCTACACCTTC; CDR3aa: CASSRVANYGYTF
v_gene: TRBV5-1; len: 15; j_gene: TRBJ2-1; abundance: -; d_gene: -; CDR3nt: TGCGCCAGCAGCTTGCGGCCAGGGTACTACAATGAGCAGTTCTTC; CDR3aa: CASSLRPGYYNEQFF
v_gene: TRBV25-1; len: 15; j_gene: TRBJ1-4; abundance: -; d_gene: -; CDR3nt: TGTGCCAGCAGTGAATATTGGGGGGGCGCAGAAAAACTGTTTTTT; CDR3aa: CASSEYWGGAEKLFF
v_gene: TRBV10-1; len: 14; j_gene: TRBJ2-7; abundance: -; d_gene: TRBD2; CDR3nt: TGCGCCAGCAGTGGGCTAGCGGGCTCCTACGAGCAGTACTTC; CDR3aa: CASSGLAGSYEQYF
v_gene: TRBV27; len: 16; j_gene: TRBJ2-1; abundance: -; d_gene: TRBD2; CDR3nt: TGTGCCAGCAGCTTGACTAGCGGTAGCTCCTACAATGAGCAGTTCTTC; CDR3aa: CASSLTSGSSYNEQFF
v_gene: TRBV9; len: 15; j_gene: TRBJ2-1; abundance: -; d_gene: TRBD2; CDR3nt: TGTGCCAGCAGCGTAGCGCTAGCGGCATACAATGAGCAGTTCTTC; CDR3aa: CASSVALAAYNEQFF
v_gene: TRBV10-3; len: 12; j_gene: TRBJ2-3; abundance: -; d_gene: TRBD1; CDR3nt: TGTGCCTCGACAGGGGGACCAGATACGCAGTATTTT; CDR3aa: CASTGGPDTQYF